A single sample gave rise to the 15 T cell receptor beta chains below, sequenced in a study of beta chain features in type 1 diabetes. The authors reverse transcribed all of the isolated RNA, so sequencing captured expressed TCRB transcripts. TCRdb's copy holds only in-frame clones and misses some; the assay was immunoSEQ multiplex PCR. Of roughly 350,000 clones listed, 9.5% to 11% were seen once; the top ten hold approximately 0.016%. The sequencing sample was made of naive CD4+ T cells from blood. Every receptor here comes from a woman in her twenties or thirties in good health.

This clone was detected a few times. V usage is TRBV15 and J usage is TRBJ1-4; TRBD1 matches at 9 bases. This CDR3 comprises 14 residues. V dropped 4 bases and J dropped 8; count of bases not matched to a gene: 5. The germline gives CDR1 LNHNV, CDR2 YYDKDF (reference sequence). CDR3: CATSIGTGLEKLFF. The CDR3 region has the DNA TGTGCCACCAGCATTGGGACAGGGTTAGAAAAACTGTTTTTT.

This clone was counted a few times. In nucleotides, the CDR3 is TGTGCCTGGAGTGTGGGGCTAGCGGGCCCTGGGACAGAGACCCAGTACTTC. Translation gives CAWSVGLAGPGTETQYF. V and J are TRBV30 and TRBJ2-5; TRBD2 matches 8 bases. The CDR3 consists of 17 residues. Germline V lookup: CDR1 GTSNPN, CDR2 SVGIG (reference sequence). Trimming cost V 0 bases and J 4 bases; bases outside gene matches: 13.

CDR3: CASRFGGLGANVLTF. CDR3 DNA sequence: TGTGCCAGCAGGTTCGGGGGGTTAGGGGCCAACGTCCTGACTTTC. This rearrangement joins TRBV28 to TRBJ2-6, with 7 bases fitting TRBD2. The CDR3 sequence is 15 residues long. Looked up from germline, CDR1 is MDHEN and CDR2 is SYDVKM. The junction had 6 bases not matched to a gene; V was cut back by 6 bases and J by 4 bases.

The chain uses TRBV19 and TRBJ2-7, with D possibly being TRBD2 (5 bases). Between the trimmed V and J ends, which lost 7 bases and 3 bases, there was a span of 16 bases. CDR1 is LNHDA and CDR2 is SQIVND in the germline V gene (reference sequence). This CDR3 has 14 amino acids. This CDR3 is CASTPGRNFYEQYF. CDR3 bases: TGTGCCAGTACCCCGGGGAGAAACTTCTACGAGCAGTACTTC.

The CDR3 reads CASSRRDSPPNYGYTF. In DNA, the CDR3 is TGTGCCAGCAGCCGGAGAGATTCGCCGCCTAACTATGGCTACACCTTC. V and J are TRBV7-9 and TRBJ1-2; D call uncertain. The CDR3 is 16 residues long. V gave up 5 bases and J gave up 0 bases, with 16 bases separating them. Germline V gene data show CDR1 as SEHNR and CDR2 as FQNEAQ (reference sequence).

The V call is TRBV11-2, the J call TRBJ2-1; 9 nucleotides align to TRBD2. V lost 5 bases and J lost 6; bases outside the gene matches: 11. CDR3 length: 16 amino acids. The V gene's germline CDR1 is SGHAT and CDR2 FQNNGV. The chain's CDR3 is CASSVAFGGRGNEQFF. CDR3 DNA sequence: TGTGCCAGCAGCGTCGCTTTCGGCGGGAGGGGCAATGAGCAGTTCTTC.

The sample holds a few counts of this clone. This chain connects TRBV7-9 to TRBJ2-3, with 7 nucleotides matching TRBD1. Germline-derived CDR1 and CDR2 are SEHNR and FQNEAQ (reference sequence). CDR3 length equals 15 residues. V trimming: 5 bases; J trimming: 1 base; junction bases outside the gene matches: 6. CDR3 DNA: TGTGCCAGCAGCAGGTCTGGACAGGGCACAGATACGCAGTATTTT. Protein: CASSRSGQGTDTQYF.

The J gene is TRBJ2-1, the V gene TRBV6-1; D remains ambiguous. This CDR3 spans 14 amino acids. V lost 6 bases and J 4 bases, leaving 13 bases between the germline ends. The germline gives CDR1 MNHNS, CDR2 SASEGT. CDR3 region: CASRTPEWYNEQFF. CDR3 coding DNA: TGTGCCAGCAGAACACCGGAGTGGTACAATGAGCAGTTCTTC.

This clone showed up just a few times. The junction shows a germline mismatch at one end, possibly a read error. The chain is built from TRBV7-7 and TRBJ2-5, with D perhaps TRBD2 (6 bases). The germline gives CDR1 SSHAT, CDR2 FNYEAQ (reference sequence). The CDR3 covers 14 residues. The CDR3 DNA sequence: TGTGCTAGCAGCTTAGGACTTGGGGGGGAGACCCAGTACTTC. Protein sequence: CASSLGLGGETQYF. The variable domain in full, with the rest retrieved from reference TRBV7-7 and TRBJ2-5, is GAGVSQSPRYKVTKRGQDVTLRCDPISSHATLYWYQQALGQGPEFLTYFNYEAQPDKSGLPSDRFSAERPEGSISTLTIQRTEQRDSAMYRCASSLGLGGETQYFGPGTRLLVL.

This clone was counted only a few times. The J gene is TRBJ2-5, the V gene TRBV7-2; TRBD1 agrees at 7 bases. Germline V CDR1 and CDR2: SGHTA, FQGNSA. The J segment lost 5 bases and the V segment lost 1 base, leaving 7 bases of the junction unmatched. The CDR3 contains 15 residues. This CDR3 is CASSLGDRVVETQYF. The CDR3 DNA reads as TGTGCCAGCAGCTTAGGCGACAGGGTGGTGGAGACCCAGTACTTC.

This clone was seen a few times. The DNA of the CDR3 is TGCAGCGTTGAAGGTCCAGGGGCTGGTGGTGAAAAACTGTTTTTT. Translation gives CSVEGPGAGGEKLFF. The chain is built from TRBV29-1 and TRBJ1-4; tentatively, D is TRBD1 (6 bases). Trimming stripped 1 base from V and 7 bases from J, with 16 bases between. CDR1 is SQVTM and CDR2 is ANQGSEA in the germline V gene. CDR3 length: 15 amino acids.

This chain joins TRBV2 and TRBJ2-7; 7 nucleotides agree with TRBD1. The germline V gene encodes CDR1 SNHLY and CDR2 FYNNEI. Unmatched junction bases numbered 6, after V lost 6 bases and J lost 1 base. The CDR3 covers 14 residues. In DNA form, the CDR3 reads TGTGCCAGCAGGGGGACGGGACAGTCCTACGAGCAGTACTTC. It encodes CASRGTGQSYEQYF.

This clone was found a few times. The CDR3 DNA follows: TGTGCCAGCAGCTGGAAGGGAGACACTGAAGCTTTCTTT. Encoded protein: CASSWKGDTEAFF. The chain employs TRBV7-9 and TRBJ1-1; D is uncertain. V shed 4 bases and J shed 3 bases, with 9 bases lying between them. CDR3 length: 13 residues. From germline, CDR1 is SEHNR and CDR2 FQNEAQ (reference sequence).

V gene TRBV4-2 combines with J gene TRBJ2-7; the D is unclear. V lost 0 bases and J lost 5, with 14 bases in between. In germline, CDR1 is LGHNA, CDR2 YNFKEQ. The CDR3 is 15 residues long. CDR3 in DNA: TGTGCCAGCAGCCAAGAAGACGTGGCGGTAGACGAGCAGTACTTC. This translates into CASSQEDVAVDEQYF.

This clone was seen more than once but under ten times. V is TRBV19 and J is TRBJ2-1; no firm D call. The V end lost 4 bases, the J end lost 6 bases, and 10 bases lay between the germline ends. The CDR3 totals 13 residues. CDR1 is LNHDA and CDR2 is SQIVND in the germline V gene (reference sequence). In DNA, the CDR3 is TGTGCCAGTAGTACGCTAGTTTCCAATGAGCAGTTCTTC. Its translation: CASSTLVSNEQFF.